This T cell receptor (beta chain) was profiled in a study of regulatory T cells in long-lasting Graves disease. Library construction for TCR beta used iRepertoire HTBI primers and Arm-PCR of CDR3 regions. MiXCR was run by TCRdb on the multiplex PCR reads, yielding one entry per CDR3 protein. The table shows roughly 500,000 distinct CDR3 sequences, with around an eighth occurring only once. Sample time point: newly diagnosed GD, antithyroid drugs for less than 3 months. With RNA extracted from PBMCs as input, the TCR library was made. J lost 6 bases, V lost 9 bases, and 10 bases had no gene match. This CDR3 has 15 amino acids. Germline CDR1 reads SEHNR; CDR2 reads FQNEAQ (reference sequence). Another study also made use of these data, one on T cells in Graves' hyperthyroidism and ophthalmopathy. Turning to that study: Diagnosing involved the use of clinical symptoms, serum thyroxine and TRAb, thyroid ultrasound and orbital computed tomography. Ophthalmopathy was distinguished from stable hyperthyroidism by 13 V-J signatures.

Source: peripheral blood mononuclear cells (PBMCs), taken at new diagnosis, from a patient treated with antithyroid drugs. The sequence derives from a man under 40 with Graves disease. This sequence joins TRBV7-9 and TRBJ2-3, with 12 nucleotides matching TRBD1. The CDR3 region is CASRPRGQGADTQYF. The CDR3 nucleotides read TGTGCCAGTAGACCTAGGGGACAGGGGGCTGATACGCAGTATTTT.